The 32 T cell receptor beta chains reported below all come from one sample, sequenced in a study of blood T cell repertoires in COVID-19 (dated by TCRdb to the early 2020s). The library was built by means of the immunoSEQ multiplex PCR assay. TCRdb re-hosts the immuneACCESS table, in-frame sequences only. Its copies lack some clones; in the studies checked, an unresolved V gene accounts for under half of them, and the cause for the rest is not known. Within this sample are approximately 13,000 clones, with 60% to 75% of them counted one time only. Jointly, the top ten make up 9% to 10% of the sample. The sample consisted of peripheral blood. These receptors all stem from a man between 65 and 85 years old with acute or convalescent COVID-19.

This clone was observed a handful of times. The chain combines TRBV30 with TRBJ1-5, with a weak D call TRBD1 (6 bases). V lost 0 bases, J lost 7 bases, and 10 bases lay in between. The germline CDR1 and CDR2 sequences are GTSNPN and SVGIG (reference sequence). The CDR3 sequence is 13 residues long. The DNA for the CDR3 is TGTGCCTGGAGTGTACAGGGTGACCAGCCCCAGCATTTT. Amino acids: CAWSVQGDQPQHF. Complete variable domain (other parts from reference TRBV30 and TRBJ1-5): SQTIHQWPATLVQPVGSPLSLECTVEGTSNPNLYWYRQAAGRGLQLLFYSVGIGQISSEVPQNLSASRPQDRQFILSSKKLLLSDSGFYLCAWSVQGDQPQHFGDGTRLSIL.

CDR3 amino acids: CASSSGGLAGGPSDEQYF. The DNA of the CDR3 is TGTGCCAGCAGCTCAGGGGGACTAGCGGGAGGGCCGTCAGACGAGCAGTACTTC. The rearrangement uses TRBV3-1 (or the pseudogene TRBV3-2) and TRBJ2-7; 16 bases line up with TRBD2. Germline lookup yields CDR1 LGHDT and CDR2 YNNKEL (reference sequence). Trimming at V came to 5 bases and at J to 5 bases, leaving 12 bases not matched to a gene. The CDR3 is 18 amino acids.

J is TRBJ1-1 and V is TRBV5-8, with D possibly matching TRBD1 (6 bases). V was shortened by 5 bases and J by 8 bases, with 19 bases between the two germline ends. Looked up from germline, CDR1 is SGHTS and CDR2 is YDEGEE. This CDR3 has 14 residues. CDR3 nucleotides: TGTGCCAGCAGTTTACATTCCGGGACAACCGAAGCTTTCTTT. Protein sequence: CASSLHSGTTEAFF.

This chain uses TRBV5-1 with TRBJ2-7; possibly TRBD2 for D (5 bases). The CDR3 contains 14 residues. V shed 0 bases and J shed 4 bases, with 11 bases lying between them. Germline assignment: CDR1 SGHRS and CDR2 YFSETQ. The CDR3, as DNA: TGCGCCAGCAGCTTGGGGCTAGCAGAATACGAGCAGTACTTC. It is translated as CASSLGLAEYEQYF.

This clone has only a few counts. The chain couples TRBV6-4 to TRBJ2-3, with 8 bases matching TRBD2. The germline V gene has CDR1 MRHNA and CDR2 SNTAGT. The CDR3 sequence is 16 residues long. Trimming cost V 3 bases and J 5 bases; bases outside gene matches: 10. The CDR3 region is CASSDSSGGDVDTQYF. CDR3 nucleotides: TGTGCCAGCAGTGATTCCAGCGGGGGAGATGTAGATACGCAGTATTTT.

This rearrangement joins TRBV5-4 to TRBJ2-5, with TRBD2 identical over 8 bases. V was clipped by 4 bases and J by 4 bases; unmatched bases: 3. The CDR3 covers 13 residues. CDR1 and CDR2 from the germline V gene are SGHNT and YYREEE (reference sequence). CDR3 nucleotide sequence: TGTGCCAGCAGCGTCGGGGGGGTAGAGACCCAGTACTTC. Encoded protein: CASSVGGVETQYF. The full variable domain, rest sourced from reference TRBV5-4 and TRBJ2-5, is ETGVTQSPTHLIKTRGQQVTLRCSSQSGHNTVSWYQQALGQGPQFIFQYYREEENGRGNFPPRFSGLQFPNYSSELNVNALELDDSALYLCASSVGGVETQYFGPGTRLLVL.

This clone is a singleton in its sample. The gene calls are TRBV6-2 or TRBV6-3 and TRBJ2-1; D possibly corresponds to TRBD1 (5 bases). Germline CDR1 is MNHEY and CDR2 is SVGEGT. This CDR3 contains 15 residues. V gave up 7 bases and J gave up 6 bases, with 19 bases separating them. This chain's CDR3 is CASTPTAGLINEQFF. CDR3 nucleotides: TGTGCCAGCACCCCTACGGCAGGGCTGATCAATGAGCAGTTCTTC.

V usage is TRBV10-2 and J usage is TRBJ2-7; maybe TRBD1 (5 bases). Trimming took off 4 bases at V and 2 bases at J, with 12 bases between the two ends. The CDR3 extends over 14 amino acids. From germline, CDR1 is WSHSY and CDR2 SAAADI. The CDR3 coding sequence is TGCGCCAGCAGTGGTGAGGCAGGGACCTACGAGCAGTACTTC. Its protein is CASSGEAGTYEQYF.

V and J are TRBV30 and TRBJ1-2; D unresolved. Per the germline V gene, CDR1 is GTSNPN and CDR2 is SVGIG (reference sequence). V lost 1 base, J lost 1 base, and 7 bases lay in between. The CDR3 has 13 amino acids. CDR3 DNA: TGTGCCTGGAGTGCTTCCTTTAACTATGGCTACACCTTC. Its translation is CAWSASFNYGYTF.

This clone was observed a few times. This chain uses TRBV24-1 with TRBJ2-5; 11 bases map to TRBD2. CDR3 length: 19 amino acids. Germline assignment: CDR1 KGHDR and CDR2 SFDVKD. V shed 2 bases and J 7 bases; nucleotides not matched to a gene: 17. The CDR3 coding sequence is TGTGCCACCAGTGATTCGCTCAGGAGGGGAACTAGCGGGAGTGTGACCCAGTACTTC. Amino acid sequence: CATSDSLRRGTSGSVTQYF.

The chain is built from TRBV5-6 and TRBJ2-7; 8 bases align to TRBD2. V lost 7 bases to trimming and J lost 7 bases; unmatched junction nucleotides: 10. The CDR3 is 13 residues long. In germline, CDR1 is SGHDT, CDR2 YYEEEE. The CDR3 here is CASRIAGRGEQYF. Here the CDR3 DNA reads TGTGCCAGCCGAATAGCGGGACGGGGGGAGCAGTACTTC. Complete variable domain (other parts from reference TRBV5-6 and TRBJ2-7): DAGVTQSPTHLIKTRGQQVTLRCSPKSGHDTVSWYQQALGQGPQFIFQYYEEEERQRGNFPDRFSGHQFPNYSSELNVNALLLGDSALYLCASRIAGRGEQYFGPGTRLTVT.

A single count supports this clone. The chain is built from TRBV7-3 and TRBJ2-2; D is possibly TRBD2 (6 bases). V was pared by 3 bases and J by 3 bases, with 14 bases between. This CDR3 region has 16 residues. CDR1 is SGHTA and CDR2 is FQGTGA in the germline V gene. CDR3 sequence: CASSLDPGSDTGELFF. CDR3 DNA sequence: TGTGCCAGCAGCTTGGACCCCGGGAGCGACACCGGGGAGCTGTTTTTT.

J is TRBJ2-7 and V is TRBV27; D might be TRBD1 (5 bases). CDR3 size: 15 residues. V dropped 5 bases and J dropped 3 bases, with 17 bases sitting between them. Germline CDR1 MNHEY, CDR2 SMNVEV (reference sequence). This CDR3 is CASSPTTARNYEQYF. The CDR3 DNA reads TGTGCCAGCAGTCCTACGACAGCGAGAAACTACGAGCAGTACTTC.

The chain is built from TRBV6-2 or TRBV6-3 and TRBJ2-7, with TRBD2 matching over 13 bases. The V gene's germline CDR1 is MNHEY and CDR2 SVGEGT. V shed 5 bases and J 5 bases; nucleotides not matched to a gene: 6. The CDR3 has 15 residues. CDR3 amino acids: CASSKPGLAGHEQYF. The CDR3 nucleotides are TGTGCCAGCAGTAAACCGGGACTAGCGGGGCACGAGCAGTACTTC.

This clone was counted a few times. This chain uses TRBV5-5 with TRBJ1-3; unclear D gene. Trimming pared 7 bases from V and 4 bases from J, leaving 15 bases between. The CDR3 totals 14 residues. Germline V lookup: CDR1 SGHKS, CDR2 YYEKEE (reference sequence). The CDR3 loop is CASRHRGEGNTIYF. The CDR3 coding sequence is TGTGCCAGCCGCCACCGGGGTGAAGGAAACACCATATATTTT.

The J gene is TRBJ1-1, the V gene TRBV11-2; D not resolved. This CDR3 region has 14 residues. Looked up from germline, CDR1 is SGHAT and CDR2 is FQNNGV. Trimming removed 1 base at V and 5 bases at J, with 11 bases between. CDR3 residues: CASSLVLRETEAFF. In DNA, the CDR3 is TGTGCCAGCAGCTTAGTGCTGAGGGAGACTGAAGCTTTCTTT.

In this sample, this clone turned up a few times. This sequence joins TRBV21-1 and TRBJ2-3; the D call of TRBD1 is as the table states it, not checked on the DNA. TRBV21-1 is a pseudogene locus. This CDR3 is built from 14 residues. The CDR3 nucleotides read TGTGCCCCTCCCAGGGACAGAGGGGCAGATACGCAGTATTTT. It is translated as CAPPRDRGADTQYF.

This chain links TRBV9 with TRBJ2-1; 8 bases agree with TRBD2. The CDR3 totals 14 residues. Losses at the gene ends were 2 bases for V and 4 bases for J; bases not matched to a gene: 2. Per the germline V gene, CDR1 is SGDLS and CDR2 is YYNGEE. The CDR3 region has the DNA TGTGCCAGCAGCGTCCTAGCGGGTTACAATGAGCAGTTCTTC. This encodes CASSVLAGYNEQFF.

The rearrangement links TRBV3-1 (or the pseudogene TRBV3-2) to TRBJ2-1; no reliable D call. The V and J ends lost 4 bases and 8 bases respectively, with 6 bases between them. CDR1 and CDR2 (germline): LGHDT, YNNKEL (reference sequence). The CDR3 totals 11 residues. The CDR3 sequence is CASSRNDEQFF. CDR3 nucleotides: TGTGCCAGCAGCCGTAATGATGAGCAGTTCTTC.

The CDR3 DNA reads as TGCGCCAGCAGCCGGACAGGGAACTACGAGCAGTACTTC. It translates to CASSRTGNYEQYF. The chain links TRBV10-1 to TRBJ2-7, with 8 bases that match TRBD1. J gave up 3 bases and V 6 bases, and 4 bases lay outside the gene matches. Germline loops: CDR1 WNHNN, CDR2 SYGVQD (reference sequence). The CDR3 extends over 13 amino acids.

The chain joins TRBV4-3 to TRBJ1-6, with a tentative D call TRBD1 (5 bases). V was cut by 0 bases and J by 10 bases, with 13 bases left in between. There are 15 residues in the CDR3. Per the germline V gene, CDR1 is LGHNA and CDR2 is YSLEER. CDR3 bases: TGCGCCAGCAGCCAAGATTTGACCGACAGATCACCCCTCCACTTT. The encoded protein is CASSQDLTDRSPLHF.

The chain combines TRBV29-1 with TRBJ1-1; TRBD1 matches at 7 bases. There are 11 residues in the CDR3. Trimming removed 5 bases from V and 12 bases from J; junction bases left unmatched: 9. Germline V gene data show CDR1 as SQVTM and CDR2 as ANQGSEA. Here the CDR3 reads CSVRDSGGSFF. The CDR3 nucleotides read TGCAGCGTTCGGGACAGCGGGGGATCTTTCTTT.

The chain recombines TRBV6-5 with TRBJ1-2; no reliable D call. CDR1 is MNHEY, CDR2 SVGAGI, per germline. V dropped 4 bases and J dropped 8 bases, with 17 bases sitting between them. The length of the CDR3 is 14 residues. CDR3 sequence: CASSFFGSARGYTF. As DNA, the CDR3 is TGTGCCAGCAGTTTTTTCGGATCCGCTAGAGGCTACACCTTC.

The V and J genes are TRBV15 and TRBJ2-1; TRBD1 is a possible D gene (5 bases). Between the trimmed V and J ends, which lost 5 bases and 13 bases, there was a span of 12 bases. Germline values: CDR1 LNHNV, CDR2 YYDKDF (reference sequence). The CDR3 is made up of 11 amino acids. The DNA of the CDR3 is TGTGCCACCAGCCCAGGGATCACTCAGTTCTTC. Protein product: CATSPGITQFF.

This chain joins TRBV9 and TRBJ1-1; TRBD1 aligns across 7 bases. CDR1 and CDR2 (germline): SGDLS, YYNGEE. CDR3 size: 15 residues. Germline trimming cut 0 bases from V and 4 bases from J; bases unmatched to any gene: 6. The CDR3 region is CASSVGVQGGTEAFF. DNA of the CDR3: TGTGCCAGCAGCGTAGGGGTGCAGGGGGGCACTGAAGCTTTCTTT.

This chain connects TRBV27 to TRBJ2-2, with TRBD2 identical over 14 bases. The germline CDR1 and CDR2 sequences are MNHEY and SMNVEV (reference sequence). The CDR3 has 18 residues. J was trimmed by 2 bases and V by 0 bases; bases with no gene match: 2. The CDR3 reads CASSLSGLAGANTGELFF. CDR3 nucleotides: TGTGCCAGCAGTTTATCGGGACTAGCGGGAGCCAACACCGGGGAGCTGTTTTTT.

The J gene is TRBJ1-5, the V gene TRBV30; 9 nucleotides agree with TRBD1. The V and J ends lost 3 bases and 6 bases, in that order; junction bases with no gene match: 6. The CDR3 loop spans 14 amino acids. Germline CDR1 and CDR2: GTSNPN and SVGIG (reference sequence). As DNA, the CDR3 is TGTGCCTGGAGCGACGGACAGGGGACTCAGCCCCAGCATTTT. This sequence encodes CAWSDGQGTQPQHF.

The chain couples TRBV19 to TRBJ2-7, with a tentative D call TRBD2 (6 bases). This CDR3 is 14 amino acids long. The germline V and J ends were trimmed by 5 bases and 0 bases, with 11 bases remaining between them. Germline V gene lookup returns CDR1 LNHDA and CDR2 SQIVND (reference sequence). CDR3 amino acids: CASSLVGGSYEQYF. Written as DNA, the CDR3 is TGTGCCAGTAGTTTAGTGGGGGGCTCCTACGAGCAGTACTTC.

The V call is TRBV6-5, the J call TRBJ2-2, with D perhaps matching TRBD2 (5 bases). The germline gives CDR1 MNHEY, CDR2 SVGAGI. There are 15 residues in the CDR3. V was trimmed by 7 bases and J by 2 bases, leaving 14 bases between them. For the CDR3, the DNA is TGTGCCAGCACCGCCGGGATGACTAACACCGGGGAGCTGTTTTTT. Translating it yields CASTAGMTNTGELFF.

V is TRBV28 and J is TRBJ1-5; TRBD1 matches at 7 bases. CDR1 and CDR2 (germline): MDHEN, SYDVKM. After removal of 5 bases from V and 3 bases from J, the junction contained 7 bases not matched to a gene. The CDR3 sequence is 15 residues long. The CDR3 DNA follows: TGTGCCAGCAGTCCGCGGGGACAGCCCAATCAGCCCCAGCATTTT. Residues: CASSPRGQPNQPQHF.

The V and J genes are TRBV3-1 (or the pseudogene TRBV3-2) and TRBJ2-2; D is uncertain. Trimming removed 4 bases from V and 3 bases from J, with 6 bases in between. Germline loops: CDR1 LGHDT, CDR2 YNNKEL (reference sequence). The CDR3 has 13 amino acids. The CDR3 here is CASSPFYTGELFF. The DNA of the CDR3 is TGTGCCAGCAGCCCCTTTTACACCGGGGAGCTGTTTTTT.

The V call is TRBV3-1 (or the pseudogene TRBV3-2), the J call TRBJ2-7, with 9 bases lining up with TRBD2. The CDR3 sequence is 15 residues long. The germline V gene has CDR1 LGHDT and CDR2 YNNKEL (reference sequence). Unmatched junction bases numbered 8, after V lost 5 bases and J lost 3 bases. The CDR3 region has the DNA TGTGCCAGCAGCGCCAGACTAGCGGCTTACTACGAGCAGTACTTC. Translated, it gives CASSARLAAYYEQYF.